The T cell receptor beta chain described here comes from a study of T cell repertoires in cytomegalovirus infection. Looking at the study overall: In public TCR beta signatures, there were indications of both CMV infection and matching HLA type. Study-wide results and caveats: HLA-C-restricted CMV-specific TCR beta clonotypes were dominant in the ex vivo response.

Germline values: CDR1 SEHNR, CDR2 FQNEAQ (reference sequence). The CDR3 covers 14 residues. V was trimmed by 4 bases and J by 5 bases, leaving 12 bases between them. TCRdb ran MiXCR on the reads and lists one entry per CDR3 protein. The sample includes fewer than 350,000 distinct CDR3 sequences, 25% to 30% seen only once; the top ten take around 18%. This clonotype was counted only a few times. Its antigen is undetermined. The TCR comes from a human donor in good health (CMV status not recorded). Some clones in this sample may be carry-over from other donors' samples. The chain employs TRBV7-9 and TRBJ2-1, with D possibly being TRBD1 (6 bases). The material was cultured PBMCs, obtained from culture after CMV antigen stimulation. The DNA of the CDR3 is TGTGCCAGCAGCTGGAAACCAGGGGACAATGAGCAGTTCTTC. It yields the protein CASSWKPGDNEQFF. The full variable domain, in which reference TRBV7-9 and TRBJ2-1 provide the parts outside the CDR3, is DTGVSQNPRHKITKRGQNVTFRCDPISEHNRLYWYRQTLGQGPEFLTYFQNEAQLEKSRLLSDRFSAERPKGSFSTLEIQRTEQGDSAMYLCASSWKPGDNEQFFGPGTRLTVL.